This T cell receptor beta chain was sequenced for a study of blood T cell repertoires in COVID-19. The overall study: The study drew acute and convalescent COVID-19 samples from the United States, Italy and Spain.

The table lists this clone with a few counts. The assay was immunoSEQ multiplex PCR, and TCRdb's table has in-frame clones only and misses some. Of 50,000 to 60,000 clones listed, about nine tenths are singletons. Looked up from germline, CDR1 is SQVTM and CDR2 is ANQGSEA. V was pared by 3 bases and J by 6 bases, with 11 bases between. The CDR3 extends over 12 amino acids. This receptor was taken from a man in his forties with acute or convalescent COVID-19. The chain combines TRBV29-1 with TRBJ1-2; D not resolved. The sequencing input was peripheral blood. The CDR3 DNA sequence: TGCAGCGTTGAGGGAGGGAGGGATGGCTACACCTTC. Translated: CSVEGGRDGYTF.